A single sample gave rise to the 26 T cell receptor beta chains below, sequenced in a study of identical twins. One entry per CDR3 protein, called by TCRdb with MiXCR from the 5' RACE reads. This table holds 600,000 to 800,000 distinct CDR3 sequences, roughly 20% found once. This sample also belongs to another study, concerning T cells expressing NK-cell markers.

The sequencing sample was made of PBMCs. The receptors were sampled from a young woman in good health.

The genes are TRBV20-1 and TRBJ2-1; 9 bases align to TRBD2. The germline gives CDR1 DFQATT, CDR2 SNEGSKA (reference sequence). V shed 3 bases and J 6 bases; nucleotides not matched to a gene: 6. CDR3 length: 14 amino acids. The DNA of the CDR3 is TGCAGTGCTAGTAGCGGGAGAAGGCGCAATGAGCAGTTCTTC. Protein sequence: CSASSGRRRNEQFF.

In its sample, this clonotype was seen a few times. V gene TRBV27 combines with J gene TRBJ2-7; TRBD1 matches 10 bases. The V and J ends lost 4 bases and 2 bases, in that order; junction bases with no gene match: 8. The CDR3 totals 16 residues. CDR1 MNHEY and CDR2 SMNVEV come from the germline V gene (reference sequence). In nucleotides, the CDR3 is TGTGCCAGCAGTTCGGGGCCCGGGACAGGGGCCTACGAGCAGTACTTC. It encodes CASSSGPGTGAYEQYF.

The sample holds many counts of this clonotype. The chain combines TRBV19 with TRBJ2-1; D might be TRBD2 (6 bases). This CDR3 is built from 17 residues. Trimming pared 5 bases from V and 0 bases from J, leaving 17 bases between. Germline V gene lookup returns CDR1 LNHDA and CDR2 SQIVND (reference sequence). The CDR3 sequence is CASSPLSLASSYNEQFF. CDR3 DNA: TGTGCCAGTAGTCCACTCTCCCTAGCGAGCTCCTACAATGAGCAGTTCTTC.

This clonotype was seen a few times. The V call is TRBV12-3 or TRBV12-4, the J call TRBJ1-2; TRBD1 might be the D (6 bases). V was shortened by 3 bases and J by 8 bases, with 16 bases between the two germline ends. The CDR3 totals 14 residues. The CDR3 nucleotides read TGTGCCAGCAGTTTTTCGGCGGAGGGGGGCGGCTACACCTTC. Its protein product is CASSFSAEGGGYTF.

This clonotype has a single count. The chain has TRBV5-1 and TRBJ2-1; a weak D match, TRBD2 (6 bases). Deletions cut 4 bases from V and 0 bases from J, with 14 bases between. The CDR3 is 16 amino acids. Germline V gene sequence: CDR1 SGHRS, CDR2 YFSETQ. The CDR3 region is CASSPTSLGSYNEQFF. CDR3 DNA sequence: TGCGCCAGCAGCCCGACTAGTTTAGGCTCCTACAATGAGCAGTTCTTC.

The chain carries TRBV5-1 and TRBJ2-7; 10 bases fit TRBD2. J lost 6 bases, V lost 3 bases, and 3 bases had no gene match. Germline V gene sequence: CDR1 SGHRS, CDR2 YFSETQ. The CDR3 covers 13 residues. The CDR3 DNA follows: TGCGCCAGCAGCTGGACTAGCGGTTTCGAGCAGTACTTC. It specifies CASSWTSGFEQYF.

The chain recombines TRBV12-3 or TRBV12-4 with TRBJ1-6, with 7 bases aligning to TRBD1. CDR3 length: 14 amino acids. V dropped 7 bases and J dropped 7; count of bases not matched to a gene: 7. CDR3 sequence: CASTIQGFNSPLHF. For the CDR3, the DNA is TGTGCCAGCACCATACAGGGGTTCAATTCACCCCTCCACTTT.

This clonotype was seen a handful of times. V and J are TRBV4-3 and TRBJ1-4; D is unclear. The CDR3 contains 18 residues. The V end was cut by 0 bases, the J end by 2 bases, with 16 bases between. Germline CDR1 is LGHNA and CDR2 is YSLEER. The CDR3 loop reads CASSQESLRARTNEKLFF. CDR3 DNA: TGCGCCAGCAGCCAAGAATCTCTGAGGGCGAGGACTAATGAAAAACTGTTTTTT.

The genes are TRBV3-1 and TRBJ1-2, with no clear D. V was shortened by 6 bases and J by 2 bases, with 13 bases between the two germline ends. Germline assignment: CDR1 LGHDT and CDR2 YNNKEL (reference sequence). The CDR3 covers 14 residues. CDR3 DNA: TGTGCCAGCAGTGCGGTGGGTACCAACTATGGCTACACCTTC. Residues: CASSAVGTNYGYTF.

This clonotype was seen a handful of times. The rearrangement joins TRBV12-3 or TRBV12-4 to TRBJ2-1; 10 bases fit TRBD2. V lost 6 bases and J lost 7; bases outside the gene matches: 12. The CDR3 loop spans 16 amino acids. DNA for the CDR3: TGTGCCAGCAGCCGATATACTAGCGGGGCAGGGAATGAGCAGTTCTTC. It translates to CASSRYTSGAGNEQFF.

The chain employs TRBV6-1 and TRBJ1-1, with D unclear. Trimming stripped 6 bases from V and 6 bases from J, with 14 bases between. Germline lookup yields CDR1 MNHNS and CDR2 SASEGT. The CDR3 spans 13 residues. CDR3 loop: CASSFRAFSEAFF. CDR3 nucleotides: TGTGCCAGCAGCTTCAGAGCGTTCTCTGAAGCTTTCTTT.

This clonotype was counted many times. The CDR3 DNA sequence: TGTGCCAGCAGTCAACAGCCCCTGAACACTGAAGCTTTCTTT. Amino acids: CASSQQPLNTEAFF. This chain connects TRBV12-3 or TRBV12-4 to TRBJ1-1; D unresolved. The CDR3 has 14 amino acids. V was cut by 5 bases and J by 0 bases, with 10 bases left in between.

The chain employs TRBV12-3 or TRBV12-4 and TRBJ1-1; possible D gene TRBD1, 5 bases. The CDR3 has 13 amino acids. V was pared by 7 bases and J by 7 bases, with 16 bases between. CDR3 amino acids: CASTVGGKVEAFF. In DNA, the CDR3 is TGTGCCAGCACAGTGGGGGGGAAGGTTGAAGCTTTCTTT.

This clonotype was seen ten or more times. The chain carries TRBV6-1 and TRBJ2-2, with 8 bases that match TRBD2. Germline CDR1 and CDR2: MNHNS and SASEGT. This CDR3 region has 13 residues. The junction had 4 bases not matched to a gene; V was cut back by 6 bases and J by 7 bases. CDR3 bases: TGTGCCAGCAGATCGGGGGGGGGCGGGGAGCTGTTTTTT. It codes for CASRSGGGGELFF.

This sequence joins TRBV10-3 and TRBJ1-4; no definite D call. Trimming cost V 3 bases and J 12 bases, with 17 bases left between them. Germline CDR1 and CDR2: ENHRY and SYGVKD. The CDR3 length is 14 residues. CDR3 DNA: TGTGCCATCAGTGACCCTCGGACTGCGACGGAACTGTTTTTT. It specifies CAISDPRTATELFF.

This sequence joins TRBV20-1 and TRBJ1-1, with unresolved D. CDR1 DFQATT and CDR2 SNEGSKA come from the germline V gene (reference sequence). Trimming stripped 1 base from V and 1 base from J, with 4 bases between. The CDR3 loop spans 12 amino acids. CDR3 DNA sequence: TGCAGTGCTAGAGTCGCGAACACTGAAGCTTTCTTT. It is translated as CSARVANTEAFF.

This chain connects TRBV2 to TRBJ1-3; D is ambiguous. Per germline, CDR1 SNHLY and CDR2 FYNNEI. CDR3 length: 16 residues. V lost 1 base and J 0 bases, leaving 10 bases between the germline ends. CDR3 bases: TGTGCCAGCAGTGAAGATGGGCCATTCTCTGGAAACACCATATATTTT. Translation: CASSEDGPFSGNTIYF.

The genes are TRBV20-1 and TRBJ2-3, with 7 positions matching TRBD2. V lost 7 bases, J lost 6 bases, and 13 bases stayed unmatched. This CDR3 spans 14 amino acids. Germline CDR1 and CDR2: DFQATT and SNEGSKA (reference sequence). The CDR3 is CSVTQGGSGDTQYF. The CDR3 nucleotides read TGCAGTGTCACCCAGGGCGGGAGTGGTGATACGCAGTATTTT.

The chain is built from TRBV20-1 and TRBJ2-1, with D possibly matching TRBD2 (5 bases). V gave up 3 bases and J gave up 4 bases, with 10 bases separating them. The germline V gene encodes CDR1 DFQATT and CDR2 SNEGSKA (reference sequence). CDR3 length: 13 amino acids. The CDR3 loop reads CSARDSRYNEQFF. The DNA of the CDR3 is TGCAGTGCTAGGGACTCCCGATACAATGAGCAGTTCTTC.

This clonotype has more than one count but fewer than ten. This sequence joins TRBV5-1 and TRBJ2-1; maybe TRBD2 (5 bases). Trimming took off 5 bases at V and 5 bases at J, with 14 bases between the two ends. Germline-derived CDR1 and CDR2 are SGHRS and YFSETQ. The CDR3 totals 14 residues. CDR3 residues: CASREAGPDNEQFF. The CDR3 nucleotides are TGCGCCAGCAGGGAGGCCGGGCCCGACAATGAGCAGTTCTTC.

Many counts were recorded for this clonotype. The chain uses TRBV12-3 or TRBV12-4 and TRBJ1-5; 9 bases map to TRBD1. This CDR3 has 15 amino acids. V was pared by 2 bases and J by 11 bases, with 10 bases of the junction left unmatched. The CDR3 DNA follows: TGTGCCAGCAGTTTAACCCTCGGGACAGGGACGGCCCAGCATTTT. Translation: CASSLTLGTGTAQHF.

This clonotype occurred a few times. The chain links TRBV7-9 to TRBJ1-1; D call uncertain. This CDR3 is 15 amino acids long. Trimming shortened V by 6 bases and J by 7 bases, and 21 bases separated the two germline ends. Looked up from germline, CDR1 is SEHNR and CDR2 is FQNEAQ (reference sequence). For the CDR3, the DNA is TGTGCCAGCAGTGGTCAGGCTTTCGTCGCCGGTGAAGCTTTCTTT. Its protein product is CASSGQAFVAGEAFF.

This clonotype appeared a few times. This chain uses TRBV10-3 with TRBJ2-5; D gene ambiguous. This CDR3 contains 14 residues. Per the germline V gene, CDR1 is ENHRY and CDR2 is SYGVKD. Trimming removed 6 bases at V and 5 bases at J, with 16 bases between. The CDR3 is CAIRVGTSAETQYF. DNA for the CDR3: TGTGCCATCAGGGTGGGAACGTCTGCCGAGACCCAGTACTTC.

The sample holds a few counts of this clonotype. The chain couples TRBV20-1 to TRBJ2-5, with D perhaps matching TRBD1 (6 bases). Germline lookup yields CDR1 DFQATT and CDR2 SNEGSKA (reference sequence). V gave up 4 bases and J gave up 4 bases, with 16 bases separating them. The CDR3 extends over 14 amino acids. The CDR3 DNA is TGCAGTGCTACGAGGCGACAGGCGCCAGAGACCCAGTACTTC. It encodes CSATRRQAPETQYF.

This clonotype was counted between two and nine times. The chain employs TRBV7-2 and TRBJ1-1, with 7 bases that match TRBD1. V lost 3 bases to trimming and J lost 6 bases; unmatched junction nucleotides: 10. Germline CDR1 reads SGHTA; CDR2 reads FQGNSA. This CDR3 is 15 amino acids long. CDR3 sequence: CASSLLRDSSSEAFF. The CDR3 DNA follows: TGTGCCAGCAGCTTGCTTAGGGACAGCTCTTCTGAAGCTTTCTTT.

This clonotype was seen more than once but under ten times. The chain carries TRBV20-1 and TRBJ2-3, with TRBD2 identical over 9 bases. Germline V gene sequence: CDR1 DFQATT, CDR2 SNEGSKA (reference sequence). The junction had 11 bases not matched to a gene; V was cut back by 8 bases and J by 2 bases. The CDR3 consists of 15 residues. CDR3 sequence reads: CSFPRLADPTDTQYF. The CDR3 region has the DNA TGCAGTTTCCCTAGACTAGCGGATCCCACAGATACGCAGTATTTT.